One and the same sample provided the 4 T cell receptor beta chains below, sequenced in a study of T cell changes during pregnancy in multiple sclerosis. Repertoires were generated with immunoSEQ multiplex PCR, while TCRdb's copy carries only in-frame clones and drops some. The sample includes 65,000 to 85,000 clones, more than 80% of them seen just once. Source: peripheral blood, taken in the first trimester of pregnancy. These receptors were obtained from a female donor in good health, enrolled as a control in a pregnancy study.

CDR3 bases: TGTGCCAGCAGCGACGGACAGGGGGACCGGCAAGAGACCCAGTACTTC. Translated: CASSDGQGDRQETQYF. The chain recombines TRBV21-1 with TRBJ2-5; TRBD1 is the table's D call and was not checked against the DNA. TRBV21-1 is a listed pseudogene. The CDR3 has 16 residues.

This clone is a singleton in its sample. This sequence joins TRBV5-1 and TRBJ2-7; D uncertain. The ends were cut back, 3 bases at V and 7 bases at J, with 8 bases in the middle. Germline V lookup: CDR1 SGHRS, CDR2 YFSETQ. CDR3 length equals 11 residues. Written as DNA, the CDR3 is TGCGCCAGCAGCTCTCTCTCGGAGCAGTACTTC. Translated, it gives CASSSLSEQYF.

A few counts support this clone. The chain is built from TRBV7-2 and TRBJ1-5, with unresolved D. The germline CDR1 and CDR2 sequences are SGHTA and FQGNSA. The CDR3 consists of 15 residues. Trimming left V 0 bases short and J 3 bases short, with 9 bases between. DNA for the CDR3: TGTGCCAGCAGCTTAGCGGGAGGGAACAATCAGCCCCAGCATTTT. Protein sequence: CASSLAGGNNQPQHF.

The V and J genes are TRBV23-1 and TRBJ2-5, with 8 bases lining up with TRBD1. TRBV23-1 is an open reading frame whose function is uncertain. With 3 bases clipped from V and 5 bases from J, the junction kept 14 bases outside the gene matches. The CDR3 covers 17 residues. The CDR3 reads CASSQRHRGTTTETQYF. DNA for the CDR3: TGCGCCAGCAGTCAGCGTCACAGGGGGACCACGACGGAGACCCAGTACTTC.